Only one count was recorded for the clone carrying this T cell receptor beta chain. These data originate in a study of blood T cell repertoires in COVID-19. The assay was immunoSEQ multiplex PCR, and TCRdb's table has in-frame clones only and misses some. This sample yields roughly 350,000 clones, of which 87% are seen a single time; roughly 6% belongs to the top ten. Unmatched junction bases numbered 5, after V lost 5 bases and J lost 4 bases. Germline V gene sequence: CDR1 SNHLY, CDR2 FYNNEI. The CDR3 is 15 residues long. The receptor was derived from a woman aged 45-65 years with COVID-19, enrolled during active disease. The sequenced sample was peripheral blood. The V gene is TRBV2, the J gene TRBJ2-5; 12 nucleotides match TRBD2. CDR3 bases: TGTGCCAGCAGTCTAGCGGGAGGGCCGGGAGAGACCCAGTACTTC. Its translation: CASSLAGGPGETQYF. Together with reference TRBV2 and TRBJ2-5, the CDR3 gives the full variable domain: EPEVTQTPSHQVTQMGQEVILRCVPISNHLYFYWYRQILGQKVEFLVSFYNNEISEKSEIFDDQFSVERPDGSNFTLKIRSTKLEDSAMYFCASSLAGGPGETQYFGPGTRLLVL.